The 27 T cell receptor beta chains given below trace back to one sample, sequenced in a study of blood T cell repertoires in COVID-19. Libraries were prepared by immunoSEQ multiplex PCR; TCRdb keeps only in-frame clonotypes and omits some of them. The sample lists about 390,000 clones; around 87% were seen once. Material: peripheral blood. Source of these receptors: a woman in her fifties or sixties with COVID-19, enrolled during active disease.

The chain has TRBV18 and TRBJ1-3; TRBD1 matches 7 bases. Germline V gives CDR1 KGHSH, CDR2 LQKENI. The V and J ends lost 4 bases and 5 bases, in that order; junction bases with no gene match: 5. The CDR3 is 14 amino acids. CDR3 residues: CASSLRDSRNTIYF. For the CDR3, the DNA is TGTGCCAGCTCACTACGGGACAGCCGAAACACCATATATTTT.

On this clone: Other nucleotide sequences from this sample produce the same CDR3. The CDR3 loop reads CASSYGLSGNTIYF. The CDR3 DNA is TGTGCCAGCAGTTACGGGCTCTCTGGAAACACCATATATTTT. The chain uses TRBV6-5 and TRBJ1-3; D is unresolved. CDR3 length: 14 residues. V was trimmed by 2 bases and J by 0 bases, leaving 5 bases between them. In germline, CDR1 is MNHEY, CDR2 SVGAGI.

The genes are TRBV7-9 and TRBJ2-2, with D possibly matching TRBD2 (5 bases). Germline-derived CDR1 and CDR2 are SEHNR and FQNEAQ (reference sequence). There are 16 residues in the CDR3. V dropped 2 bases and J dropped 6 bases, with 16 bases sitting between them. In nucleotides, the CDR3 is TGTGCCAGCAGCTTAACGGGGTCCGGGGAAGCCGGGGAGCTGTTTTTT. Encoded protein: CASSLTGSGEAGELFF.

The chain carries TRBV15 and TRBJ2-5; D is perhaps TRBD1 (6 bases). CDR3 length: 16 residues. Germline assignment: CDR1 LNHNV and CDR2 YYDKDF (reference sequence). Trimming took off 0 bases at V and 7 bases at J, with 18 bases between the two ends. In nucleotides, the CDR3 is TGTGCCACCAGCAGAGATCTCGGTCCGTTAGGGGGGACCCAGTACTTC. It specifies CATSRDLGPLGGTQYF.

V is TRBV28 and J is TRBJ1-1; TRBD1 agrees at 8 bases. The CDR3 consists of 15 residues. CDR1 and CDR2 (germline): MDHEN, SYDVKM. Unmatched junction bases numbered 9, after V lost 5 bases and J lost 4 bases. CDR3 protein: CASSILQGAVTEAFF. CDR3 DNA sequence: TGTGCCAGCAGTATTCTCCAGGGGGCGGTCACTGAAGCTTTCTTT.

The J gene is TRBJ2-7, the V gene TRBV6-5; TRBD1 matches 8 bases. V was clipped by 6 bases and J by 3 bases; unmatched bases: 4. Germline V gene lookup returns CDR1 MNHEY and CDR2 SVGAGI. This CDR3 has 13 residues. The CDR3 DNA reads as TGTGCCAGCAGGTGGGACAGGAACTACGAGCAGTACTTC. It translates to CASRWDRNYEQYF.

The chain couples TRBV6-5 to TRBJ1-4, with 8 bases fitting TRBD1. The CDR3 extends over 15 amino acids. V trimming: 7 bases; J trimming: 8 bases; junction bases outside the gene matches: 12. In germline, CDR1 is MNHEY, CDR2 SVGAGI. CDR3: CASKKGGDRMEKLFF. In DNA, the CDR3 is TGTGCCAGCAAGAAGGGTGGGGACAGGATGGAAAAACTGTTTTTT.

J is TRBJ2-5 and V is TRBV3-1 (or the pseudogene TRBV3-2), with a weak D call TRBD2 (5 bases). This CDR3 has 15 residues. Deletions cut 4 bases from V and 5 bases from J, with 17 bases between. Germline lookup yields CDR1 LGHDT and CDR2 YNNKEL (reference sequence). The CDR3 sequence is CASSPADWGRETQYF. The DNA for the CDR3 is TGTGCCAGCAGCCCGGCGGACTGGGGAAGGGAGACCCAGTACTTC.

V is TRBV28 and J is TRBJ2-1, with 15 bases that match TRBD2. Germline V gene data show CDR1 as MDHEN and CDR2 as SYDVKM. The CDR3 runs 18 residues. V lost 2 bases to trimming and J lost 7 bases; unmatched junction nucleotides: 9. The CDR3 loop reads CASSLKGLAGGRKNEQFF. CDR3 DNA: TGTGCCAGCAGTTTAAAGGGACTAGCGGGGGGCAGGAAAAATGAGCAGTTCTTC.

This clone turned up a few times. This chain connects TRBV6-5 to TRBJ1-3; no clear D. Trimming pared 2 bases from V and 7 bases from J, leaving 12 bases between. CDR3 length equals 14 residues. Per the germline V gene, CDR1 is MNHEY and CDR2 is SVGAGI. The CDR3 region is CASSYGEVSNTIYF. The DNA for the CDR3 is TGTGCCAGCAGTTACGGCGAGGTGTCGAACACCATATATTTT.

This chain connects TRBV5-6 to TRBJ1-5; D unclear. The V gene's germline CDR1 is SGHDT and CDR2 YYEEEE. CDR3 size: 13 residues. Deletions cut 1 base from V and 5 bases from J, with 7 bases between. The CDR3, as DNA: TGTGCCAGCAGCTTGTCTCGGGATCAGCCCCAGCATTTT. Amino acids: CASSLSRDQPQHF.

The chain carries TRBV5-1 and TRBJ2-1, with 8 positions matching TRBD2. V was pared by 10 bases and J by 3 bases, with 12 bases of the junction left unmatched. Germline V gives CDR1 SGHRS, CDR2 YFSETQ. The CDR3 totals 15 residues. The CDR3 loop is CASRRTGTSYNEQFF. The CDR3 bases are TGCGCCTCCCGCCGAACCGGGACTAGCTACAATGAGCAGTTCTTC.

The rearrangement links TRBV7-3 to TRBJ1-3; possible D gene TRBD1, 5 bases. The CDR3 sequence is 18 residues long. V was shortened by 2 bases and J by 3 bases, with 20 bases between the two germline ends. Per the germline V gene, CDR1 is SGHTA and CDR2 is FQGTGA. The CDR3 DNA sequence: TGTGCCAGCAGCTTAGGCAAGGGGCGTTTGATCAGTGGAAACACCATATATTTT. Its protein is CASSLGKGRLISGNTIYF.

The chain combines TRBV28 with TRBJ1-1; tentatively, D is TRBD1 (5 bases). This CDR3 spans 13 amino acids. The ends were cut back, 8 bases at V and 4 bases at J, with 14 bases in the middle. Germline CDR1 and CDR2: MDHEN and SYDVKM. The CDR3 DNA follows: TGTGCCAGCGGAAGATCCGGGGGCACTGAAGCTTTCTTT. Amino acid sequence: CASGRSGGTEAFF.

The CDR3 region is CASSPSSSGVGGELFF. The DNA of the CDR3 is TGTGCCAGCAGCCCCTCGAGTAGCGGGGTAGGCGGGGAGCTGTTTTTT. The J gene is TRBJ2-2, the V gene TRBV3-1 (or the pseudogene TRBV3-2); 8 bases map to TRBD2. V trimming: 4 bases; J trimming: 7 bases; junction bases outside the gene matches: 11. The CDR3 extends over 16 amino acids. Germline-derived CDR1 and CDR2 are LGHDT and YNNKEL (reference sequence).

This clone was recorded once. The chain combines TRBV3-1 (or the pseudogene TRBV3-2) with TRBJ1-5; 8 bases align to TRBD1. The CDR3 spans 14 residues. Germline CDR1 is LGHDT and CDR2 is YNNKEL (reference sequence). V shed 3 bases, J shed 2 bases, and the junction held 0 bases outside the gene matches. For the CDR3, the DNA is TGTGCCAGCAGCCAGGGACAGGGCAATCAGCCCCAGCATTTT. Protein: CASSQGQGNQPQHF.

This chain uses TRBV4-1 with TRBJ2-1; 11 nucleotides agree with TRBD2. Germline V gene data show CDR1 as MGHRA and CDR2 as YSYEKL. This CDR3 has 19 amino acids. V lost 1 base and J lost 9; bases outside the gene matches: 17. The CDR3 is CASSQVGTKLAGGHGEQFF. The CDR3, as DNA: TGCGCCAGCAGCCAAGTGGGGACTAAATTAGCGGGGGGGCATGGTGAGCAGTTCTTC.

The V call is TRBV5-1, the J call TRBJ2-5; TRBD1 aligns across 8 bases. The V and J ends lost 0 bases and 3 bases, in that order; junction bases with no gene match: 4. This CDR3 region has 15 residues. Germline-derived CDR1 and CDR2 are SGHRS and YFSETQ. CDR3 in amino acids: CASSLVGQAEETQYF. The CDR3 nucleotides are TGCGCCAGCAGCTTGGTGGGACAGGCCGAAGAGACCCAGTACTTC.

This clone has a single count. This chain joins TRBV28 and TRBJ2-2; TRBD2 is a possible D gene (6 bases). The germline V gene has CDR1 MDHEN and CDR2 SYDVKM. The CDR3 spans 16 residues. Deletions cut 7 bases from V and 0 bases from J, with 15 bases between. The CDR3 region has the DNA TGTGCCAGCACCACGCGGAGGGGCGCGAACACCGGGGAGCTGTTTTTT. This translates into CASTTRRGANTGELFF.

The J gene is TRBJ2-1, the V gene TRBV5-4; 7 positions agree with TRBD2. Trimming cost V 2 bases and J 4 bases; bases outside gene matches: 6. The CDR3 consists of 15 residues. The germline V gene has CDR1 SGHNT and CDR2 YYREEE (reference sequence). DNA of the CDR3: TGTGCCAGCAGCTTTCGAGCGGGGCATTACAATGAGCAGTTCTTC. Its translation is CASSFRAGHYNEQFF.

This chain connects TRBV4-1 to TRBJ1-3; 7 nucleotides align to TRBD1. Trimming cost V 4 bases and J 0 bases; bases outside gene matches: 0. The germline V gene encodes CDR1 MGHRA and CDR2 YSYEKL. The CDR3 sequence is 14 residues long. The CDR3 loop is CASSRDSSGNTIYF. The DNA for the CDR3 is TGCGCCAGCAGCCGGGACAGCTCTGGAAACACCATATATTTT.

The V and J genes are TRBV5-1 and TRBJ2-3; 7 bases map to TRBD1. Per germline, CDR1 SGHRS and CDR2 YFSETQ. V lost 4 bases, J lost 4 bases, and 3 bases stayed unmatched. The CDR3 length is 13 residues. This CDR3 is CASSRDRADTQYF. CDR3 nucleotide sequence: TGCGCCAGCAGCCGTGACAGGGCAGATACGCAGTATTTT.

The CDR3 DNA reads TGTGCCAGCAGGTACGCAGGGGGAAGCAATCAGCCCCAGCATTTT. This encodes CASRYAGGSNQPQHF. The gene calls are TRBV2 and TRBJ1-5, with TRBD1 identical over 7 bases. Trimming cost V 6 bases and J 1 base; bases outside gene matches: 6. Germline V lookup: CDR1 SNHLY, CDR2 FYNNEI. CDR3 length equals 15 residues.

The chain is built from TRBV1 and TRBJ2-7; TRBD1, the D gene given by the table, was not confirmed from the DNA. TRBV1 is an annotated pseudogene. The CDR3 spans 13 residues. The CDR3 loop reads CTSSPRVPYEQYF. CDR3 DNA: TGCACCAGCAGCCCCAGGGTGCCCTACGAGCAGTACTTC.

The chain couples TRBV18 to TRBJ1-1, with TRBD1 matching 8 bases. Germline lookup yields CDR1 KGHSH and CDR2 LQKENI. The CDR3 extends over 16 amino acids. The ends lost 6 bases at V and 0 bases at J; junction bases unmatched: 9. CDR3 sequence: CASSQLPGGMNTEAFF. CDR3 bases: TGTGCCAGCTCCCAACTCCCAGGGGGCATGAACACTGAAGCTTTCTTT.

This rearrangement joins TRBV6-2 or TRBV6-3 to TRBJ1-3; no reliable D call. The CDR3 covers 16 residues. V was pared by 0 bases and J by 0 bases, with 9 bases between. Germline loops: CDR1 MNHEY, CDR2 SVGEGT. CDR3 in DNA: TGTGCCAGCAGTTACTCCGACGGAGTCTCTGGAAACACCATATATTTT. Translating gives CASSYSDGVSGNTIYF.

This clone has only one observation. V usage is TRBV3-1 (or the pseudogene TRBV3-2) and J usage is TRBJ2-5; 7 bases fit TRBD2. This CDR3 spans 14 amino acids. Per germline, CDR1 LGHDT and CDR2 YNNKEL (reference sequence). J gave up 1 base and V 6 bases, and 5 bases lay outside the gene matches. The CDR3 protein is CASSLSGIQETQYF. In DNA, the CDR3 is TGTGCCAGCAGTCTAAGCGGGATCCAAGAGACCCAGTACTTC.